This TCR beta chain derives from a study of response to subunit inactivated influenza vaccine. MiXCR, run by TCRdb on the RT-PCR reads, gives a single entry per CDR3 protein. Of roughly 710,000 distinct CDR3 sequences detected, about 14% appear once; the ten largest clones hold about 7.6%. General study results and limits: It was the authors' suggestion that each seasonal influenza vaccination recruits few new T cells.

V was shortened by 3 bases and J by 0 bases, with 5 bases between the two germline ends. CDR1 SQVTM and CDR2 ANQGSEA come from the germline V gene. The length of the CDR3 is 13 residues. This clonotype was seen repeatedly, ten times or more. What it binds is unknown. J is TRBJ2-2 and V is TRBV29-1; D gene ambiguous. This TCR derives from a man aged 50 to 60 who received an inactivated influenza vaccine. Source: PBMCs from blood, taken around two weeks before vaccination. CDR3: CSVDRSNTGELFF. The CDR3, as DNA: TGCAGCGTTGACAGATCGAACACCGGGGAGCTGTTTTTT.